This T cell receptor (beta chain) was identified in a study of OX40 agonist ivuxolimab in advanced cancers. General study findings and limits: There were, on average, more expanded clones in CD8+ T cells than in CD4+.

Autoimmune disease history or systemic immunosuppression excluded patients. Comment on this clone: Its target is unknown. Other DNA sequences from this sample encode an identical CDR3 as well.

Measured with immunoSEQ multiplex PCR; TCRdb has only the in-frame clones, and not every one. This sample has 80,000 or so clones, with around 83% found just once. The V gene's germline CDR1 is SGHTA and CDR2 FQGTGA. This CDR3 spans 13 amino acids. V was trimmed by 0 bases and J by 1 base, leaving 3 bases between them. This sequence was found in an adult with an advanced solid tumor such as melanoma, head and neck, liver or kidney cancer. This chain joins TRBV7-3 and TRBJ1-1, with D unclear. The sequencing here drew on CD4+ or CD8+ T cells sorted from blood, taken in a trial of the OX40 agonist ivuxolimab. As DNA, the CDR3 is TGTGCCAGCAGCTTAACCGAGAACACTGAAGCTTTCTTT. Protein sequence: CASSLTENTEAFF. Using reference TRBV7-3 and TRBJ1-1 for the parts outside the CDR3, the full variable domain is GAGVSQTPSNKVTEKGKYVELRCDPISGHTALYWYRQSLGQGPEFLIYFQGTGAADDSGLPNDRFFAVRPEGSVSTLKIQRTERGDSAVYLCASSLTENTEAFFGQGTRLTVV.